The next 5 T cell receptor beta chains were all read from a single sample in a study of cytomegalovirus exposure and HLA in healthy donors. PCR primers comprised 60 Vbeta and 13 Jbeta primers. Data came from immunoSEQ multiplex PCR; TCRdb stores just in-frame clones and leaves some out. This table lists more than 140,000 clones. The specimen was PBMCs. These receptors originate from a woman aged 18-29 years in good health and CMV-seronegative.

This chain joins TRBV7-8 and TRBJ2-3; TRBD1 is a possible D gene (5 bases). V was trimmed by 4 bases and J by 4 bases, leaving 15 bases between them. This CDR3 is built from 15 residues. Germline loops: CDR1 SGHVS, CDR2 FQNEAQ. CDR3 coding DNA: TGTGCCAGCAGCTCCGATGGGGCCCCCTCAGATACGCAGTATTTT. Protein sequence: CASSSDGAPSDTQYF.

V gene TRBV5-6 combines with J gene TRBJ1-2; perhaps TRBD1 as D (5 bases). Trimming stripped 0 bases from V and 4 bases from J, with 7 bases between. Per germline, CDR1 SGHDT and CDR2 YYEEEE. The CDR3 has 13 amino acids. The CDR3 DNA reads as TGTGCCAGCAGCTTGGAGGACATCTATGGCTACACCTTC. Its protein is CASSLEDIYGYTF.

This sequence joins TRBV27 and TRBJ1-1; weak D call: TRBD1 (5 bases). Germline loops: CDR1 MNHEY, CDR2 SMNVEV (reference sequence). Trimming pared 3 bases from V and 6 bases from J, leaving 20 bases between. This CDR3 contains 16 residues. DNA for the CDR3: TGTGCCAGCAGTTTGACGGCGGGGCAGGGCGTCCCTGAAGCTTTCTTT. Its protein product is CASSLTAGQGVPEAFF.

V usage is TRBV9 and J usage is TRBJ1-2; perhaps TRBD1 as D (6 bases). Germline assignment: CDR1 SGDLS and CDR2 YYNGEE. This CDR3 is built from 13 residues. V gave up 1 base and J gave up 7 bases, with 11 bases separating them. The CDR3 DNA reads as TGTGCCAGCAGCGTACAGGGGAAAGGTGGCTACACCTTC. This sequence encodes CASSVQGKGGYTF. The whole variable domain, remainder taken from reference TRBV9 and TRBJ1-2, is DSGVTQTPKHLITATGQRVTLRCSPRSGDLSVYWYQQSLDQGLQFLIQYYNGEERAKGNILERFSAQQFPDLHSELNLSSLELGDSALYFCASSVQGKGGYTFGSGTRLTVV.

The V call is TRBV28, the J call TRBJ1-3; D gene ambiguous. Trimming left V 2 bases short and J 0 bases short, with 14 bases between. The CDR3 is 17 amino acids. CDR1 and CDR2 from the germline V gene are MDHEN and SYDVKM. CDR3 sequence reads: CASSLNPARGSGNTIYF. In DNA, the CDR3 is TGTGCCAGCAGTTTAAACCCAGCAAGAGGCTCTGGAAACACCATATATTTT.